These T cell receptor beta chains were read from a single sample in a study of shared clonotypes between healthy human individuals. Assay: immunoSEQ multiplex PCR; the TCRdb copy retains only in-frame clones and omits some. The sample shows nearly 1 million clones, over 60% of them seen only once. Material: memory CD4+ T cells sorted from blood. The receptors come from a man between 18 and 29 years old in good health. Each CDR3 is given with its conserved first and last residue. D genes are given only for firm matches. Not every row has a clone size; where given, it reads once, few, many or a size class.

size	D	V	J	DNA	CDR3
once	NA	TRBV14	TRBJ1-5	TGTGCCAGCAGCCAAGTCGTCTTTTTCCGCGGAGTCAATCAGCCCCAGCATTTT	CASSQVVFFRGVNQPQHF
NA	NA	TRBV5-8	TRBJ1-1	TGTGCCAGCAACTTACCGGGACCACTCACTGAAGCTTTCTTT	CASNLPGPLTEAFF
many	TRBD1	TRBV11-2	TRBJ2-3	TGTGCCAGCAGGCAGGGGGACAGGGGAGGCACAGATACGCAGTATTTT	CASRQGDRGGTDTQYF
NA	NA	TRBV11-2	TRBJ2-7	TGTGCCAGCAGTTCCTACGAGCAGTACTTC	CASSSYEQYF
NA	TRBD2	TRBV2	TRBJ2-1	TGTGCCAGCAGTGGACTAGCGGGAGTGAGTGAGCAGTTCTTC	CASSGLAGVSEQFF
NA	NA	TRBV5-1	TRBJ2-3	TGCGCCAGCAGCTTCGCGGGTCCTAGCACAGATACGCAGTATTTT	CASSFAGPSTDTQYF
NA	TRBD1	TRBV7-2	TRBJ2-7	TGTGCCAGCAGCCTAAGCCGGGACAGCTACTACGAGCAGTACTTC	CASSLSRDSYYEQYF
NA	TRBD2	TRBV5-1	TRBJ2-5	TGCGCCAGCAGCTCTAGCGGGGCCCAAGAGACCCAGTACTTC	CASSSSGAQETQYF
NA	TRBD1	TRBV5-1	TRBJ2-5	TGCGCCAGCAGCATGGACAGGGTAGAGACCCAGTACTTC	CASSMDRVETQYF
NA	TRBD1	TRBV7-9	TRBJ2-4	TGTGCCAGCAGTCGTCGGGACAGCTCATTAGCCAAAAACATTCAGTACTTC	CASSRRDSSLAKNIQYF
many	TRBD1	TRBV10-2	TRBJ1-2	TGCGCCAGCAGGGGAGACATCGGGACAGGGGGATACACCTTC	CASRGDIGTGGYTF
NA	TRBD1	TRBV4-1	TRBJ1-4	TGCGCCAGCAGCCAAGATGGTGGGAGGGGGACAGGGAATGAAAAACTGTTTTTT	CASSQDGGRGTGNEKLFF
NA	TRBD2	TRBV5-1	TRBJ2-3	TGCGCCAGCAGCACCCGGGTAGCGGGGGCCACAGATACGCAGTATTTT	CASSTRVAGATDTQYF
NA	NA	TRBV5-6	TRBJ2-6	TGTGCCAGCAGCTTGGGTCCCGTCTCTGGGGCCAACGTCCTGACTTTC	CASSLGPVSGANVLTF
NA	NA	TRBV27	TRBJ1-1	TGTGCCAGCAGGTACACAGGCAACACTGAAGCTTTCTTT	CASRYTGNTEAFF
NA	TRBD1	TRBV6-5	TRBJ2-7	TGTGCCAGCAGTTACTCGGGGACAGGGGGCTACGAGCAGTACTTC	CASSYSGTGGYEQYF
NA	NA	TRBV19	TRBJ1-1	TGTGCCAGTAGCAGGGGCTTGAACACTGAAGCTTTCTTT	CASSRGLNTEAFF
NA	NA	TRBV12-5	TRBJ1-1	TGTGCTAGTGGTTTGGTGTCAGGGGACAACACTGAAGCTTTCTTT	CASGLVSGDNTEAFF
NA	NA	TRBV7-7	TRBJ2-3	TGTGCTAGCAGCTTAGTTAGGGCTGATACGCAGTATTTT	CASSLVRADTQYF
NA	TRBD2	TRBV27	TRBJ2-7	TGTGCCAGCGGGACCCGGGAGGCCCCCTACGAGCAGTACTTC	CASGTREAPYEQYF
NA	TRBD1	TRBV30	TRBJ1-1	TGTGCCTGGAGCGGGACAGGGGCTCCACCTTTCTTT	CAWSGTGAPPFF
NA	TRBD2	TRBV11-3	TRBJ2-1	TGTGCCAGCAGCTTAGCCGGCGGGAGGGACAATGAGCAGTTCTTC	CASSLAGGRDNEQFF
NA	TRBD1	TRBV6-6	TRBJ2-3	TGTGCCAGCAGTCAGGGGACAGGCTCAAACACAGATACGCAGTATTTT	CASSQGTGSNTDTQYF
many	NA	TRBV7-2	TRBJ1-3	TGTGCCAGCAGCTTAACTGGCCGAACGATCGGAAACACCATATATTTT	CASSLTGRTIGNTIYF
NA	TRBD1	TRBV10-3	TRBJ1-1	TGTGCCATCAGAGGACAGGACCTGAACACTGAAGCTTTCTTT	CAIRGQDLNTEAFF
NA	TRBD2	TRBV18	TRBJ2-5	TGTGCCAGCTCACCACCGACTAGCCGTGAGACCCAGTACTTC	CASSPPTSRETQYF
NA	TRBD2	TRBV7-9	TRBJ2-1	TGTGCCAGCAGCTTAGCAATAGCGGGGGCGTACAATGAGCAGTTCTTC	CASSLAIAGAYNEQFF
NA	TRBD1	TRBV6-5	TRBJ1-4	TGTGCCAGCAGTCCCCAGGGGGTCTCTAATGAAAAACTGTTTTTT	CASSPQGVSNEKLFF
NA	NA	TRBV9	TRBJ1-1	TGTGCCAGCAGCGCCCAATTGGCAGGACACACTGAAGCTTTCTTT	CASSAQLAGHTEAFF
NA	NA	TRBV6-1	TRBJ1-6	TGTGCCAGCAGGCAGCGAGACCCAGGGTATTCACCCCTCCACTTT	CASRQRDPGYSPLHF
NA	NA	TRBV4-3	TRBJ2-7	TGCGCCAGCAGCCAAAGTAGCGCTAAATGGGACGAGCAGTACTTC	CASSQSSAKWDEQYF
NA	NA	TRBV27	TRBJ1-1	TGTGCCAGCAGACTGACGGGGATGAACACTGAAGCTTTCTTT	CASRLTGMNTEAFF
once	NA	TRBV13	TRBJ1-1	TGTGCCAGCAGCTTCGGTAAGGGAAGAGCTTTCTTT	CASSFGKGRAFF
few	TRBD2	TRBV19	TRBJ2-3	TGTGCCTCAACTCCCGGACTAGCGGGGACCGTTACTAGCACAGATACGCAGTATTTT	CASTPGLAGTVTSTDTQYF
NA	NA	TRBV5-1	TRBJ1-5	TGCGCCAGCAGCTTATCCCCCAATCAGCCCCAGCATTTT	CASSLSPNQPQHF
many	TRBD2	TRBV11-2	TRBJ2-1	TGTGCCAGCAGCGACCGAACTAGCGGGAAGGCTAATGAGCAGTTCTTC	CASSDRTSGKANEQFF
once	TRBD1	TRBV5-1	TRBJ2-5	TGCGCCAGCAGTTGGACCTCTTTAGGGGGCGAGACCCAGTACTTC	CASSWTSLGGETQYF
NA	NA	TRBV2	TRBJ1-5	TGTGCCAGCAGTACAGGGAAGTCGAATAGCAATCAGCCCCAGCATTTT	CASSTGKSNSNQPQHF
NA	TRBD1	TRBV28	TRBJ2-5	TGTGCCAGCAGCCCCGGACAGGGGGCGACCGAGACCCAGTACTTC	CASSPGQGATETQYF
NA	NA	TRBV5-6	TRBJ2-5	TGTGCCAGCAGCCTACTGGGGCCGGACTCGACCCAGTACTTC	CASSLLGPDSTQYF
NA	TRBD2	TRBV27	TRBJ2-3	TGTGCCAGCAGTTTAACTAGCGGGGGATCCTATACGCAGTATTTT	CASSLTSGGSYTQYF
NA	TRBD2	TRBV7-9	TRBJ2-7	TGTGCCAGCAGCTTAGGCGGCAGGGCAGGGAGCGGGGTCACCTACGAGCAGTACTTC	CASSLGGRAGSGVTYEQYF
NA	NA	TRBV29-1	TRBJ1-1	TGCAGCGTTGGATTGGTAGGGGGGAACACTGAAGCTTTCTTT	CSVGLVGGNTEAFF
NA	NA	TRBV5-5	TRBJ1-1	TGTGCCAGCAGCCGTAATATAGGGAGTGGAACTGAAGCTTTCTTT	CASSRNIGSGTEAFF
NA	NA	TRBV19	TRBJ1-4	TGTGCCAGTACACTCGCAGGGGCGGTTGAAAAACTGTTTTTT	CASTLAGAVEKLFF